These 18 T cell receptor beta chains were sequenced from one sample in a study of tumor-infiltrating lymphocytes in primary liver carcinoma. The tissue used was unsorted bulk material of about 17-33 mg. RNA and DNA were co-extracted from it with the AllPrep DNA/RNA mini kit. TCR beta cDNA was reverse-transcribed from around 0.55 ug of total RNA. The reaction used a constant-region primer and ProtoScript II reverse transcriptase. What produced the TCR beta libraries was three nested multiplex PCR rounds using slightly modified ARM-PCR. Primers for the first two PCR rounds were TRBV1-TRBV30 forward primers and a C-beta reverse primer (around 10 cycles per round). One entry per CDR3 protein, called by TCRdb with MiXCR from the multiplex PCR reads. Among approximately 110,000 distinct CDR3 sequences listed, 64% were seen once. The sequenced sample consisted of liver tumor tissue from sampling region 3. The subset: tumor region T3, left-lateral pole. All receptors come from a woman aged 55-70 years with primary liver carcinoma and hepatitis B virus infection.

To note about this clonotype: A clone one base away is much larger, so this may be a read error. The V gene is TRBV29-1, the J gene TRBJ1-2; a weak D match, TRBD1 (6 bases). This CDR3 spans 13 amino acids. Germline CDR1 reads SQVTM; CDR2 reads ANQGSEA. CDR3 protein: CSAEWGAHYGYTF. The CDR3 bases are TGCAGCGCTGAATGGGGGGCCCACTATGGCTACACCTTC.

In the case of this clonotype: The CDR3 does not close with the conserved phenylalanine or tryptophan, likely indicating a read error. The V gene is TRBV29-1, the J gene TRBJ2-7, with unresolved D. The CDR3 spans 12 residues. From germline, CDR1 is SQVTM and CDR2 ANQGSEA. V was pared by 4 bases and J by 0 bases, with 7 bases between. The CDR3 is CSVGISSYEQYL. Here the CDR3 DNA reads TGCAGCGTTGGCATAAGCTCCTACGAGCAGTACCTC.

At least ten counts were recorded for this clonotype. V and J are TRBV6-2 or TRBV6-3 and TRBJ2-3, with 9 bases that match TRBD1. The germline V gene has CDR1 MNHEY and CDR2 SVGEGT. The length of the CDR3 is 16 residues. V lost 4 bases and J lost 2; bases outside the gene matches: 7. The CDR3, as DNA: TGTGCCAGCAGTTCCGGGACAGGGAAATACACAGATACGCAGTATTTT. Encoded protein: CASSSGTGKYTDTQYF.

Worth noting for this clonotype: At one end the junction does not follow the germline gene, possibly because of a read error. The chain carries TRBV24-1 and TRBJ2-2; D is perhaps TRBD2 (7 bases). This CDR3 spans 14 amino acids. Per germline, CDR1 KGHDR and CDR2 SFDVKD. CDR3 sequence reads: CAASDPRGAGELFF. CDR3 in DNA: TGTGCCGCCAGTGATCCTCGGGGGGCTGGGGAGCTGTTTTTT.

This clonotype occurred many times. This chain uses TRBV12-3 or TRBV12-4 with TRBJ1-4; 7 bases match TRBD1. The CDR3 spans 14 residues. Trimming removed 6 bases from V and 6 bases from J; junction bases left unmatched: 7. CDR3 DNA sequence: TGTGCCAGCAGCTTAACAGGGACAGATGAAAAACTGTTTTTT. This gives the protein CASSLTGTDEKLFF.

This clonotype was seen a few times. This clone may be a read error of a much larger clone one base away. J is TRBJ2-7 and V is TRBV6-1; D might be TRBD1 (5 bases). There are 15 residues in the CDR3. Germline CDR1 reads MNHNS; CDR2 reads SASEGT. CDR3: CASSETALYSYERYF. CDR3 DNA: TGTGCCAGCAGTGAGACAGCGCTGTACTCCTACGAGCGGTACTTC.

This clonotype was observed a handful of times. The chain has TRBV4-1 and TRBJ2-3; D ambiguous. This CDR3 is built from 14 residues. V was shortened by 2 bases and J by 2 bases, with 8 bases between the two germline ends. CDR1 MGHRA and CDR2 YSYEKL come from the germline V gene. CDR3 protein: CASSQRLATDTQYF. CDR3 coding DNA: TGCGCCAGCAGCCAAAGGTTGGCCACAGATACGCAGTATTTT.

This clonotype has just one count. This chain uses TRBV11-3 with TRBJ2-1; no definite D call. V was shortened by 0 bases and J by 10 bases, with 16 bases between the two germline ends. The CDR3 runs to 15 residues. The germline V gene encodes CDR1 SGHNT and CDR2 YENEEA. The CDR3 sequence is CASSLEAQGRKEQFF. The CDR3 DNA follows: TGTGCCAGCAGCTTAGAGGCCCAAGGTCGCAAGGAGCAGTTCTTC. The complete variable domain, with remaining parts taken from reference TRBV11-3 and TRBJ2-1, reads EAGVVQSPRYKIIEKKQPVAFWCNPISGHNTLYWYLQNLGQGPELLIRYENEEAVDDSQLPKDRFSAERLKGVDSTLKIQPAELGDSAVYLCASSLEAQGRKEQFFGPGTRLTVL.

CDR3 sequence (DNA): TGTGCCAGCAGCTTAGTACAGGGCACGAAGACCCAGTACTTC. Its translation is CASSLVQGTKTQYF. The chain couples TRBV7-9 to TRBJ2-5; D might be TRBD1 (6 bases). CDR1 and CDR2 from the germline V gene are SEHNR and FQNEAQ (reference sequence). CDR3 length: 14 residues. V dropped 1 base and J dropped 6 bases, with 12 bases sitting between them.

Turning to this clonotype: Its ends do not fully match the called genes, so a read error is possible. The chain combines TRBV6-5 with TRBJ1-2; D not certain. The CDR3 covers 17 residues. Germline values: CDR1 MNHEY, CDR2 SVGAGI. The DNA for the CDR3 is TGTACCAGCAGTTACTCGTATCCTCGGGGAGCCGTCTATGGCTACACCTTC. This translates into CTSSYSYPRGAVYGYTF.

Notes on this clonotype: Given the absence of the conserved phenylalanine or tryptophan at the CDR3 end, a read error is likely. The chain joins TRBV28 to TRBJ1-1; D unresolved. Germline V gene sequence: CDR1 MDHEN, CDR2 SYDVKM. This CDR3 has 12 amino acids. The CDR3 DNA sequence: TGTGCCAACAGTTTAGGTCACACTGAAGCTTTCTTA. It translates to CANSLGHTEAFL.

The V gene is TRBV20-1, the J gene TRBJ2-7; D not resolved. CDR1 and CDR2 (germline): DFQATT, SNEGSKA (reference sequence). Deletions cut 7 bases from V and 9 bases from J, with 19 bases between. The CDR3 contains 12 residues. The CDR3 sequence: CSDSPKVLGQYF. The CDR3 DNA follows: TGCAGTGACTCTCCTAAGGTACTTGGGCAGTACTTC.

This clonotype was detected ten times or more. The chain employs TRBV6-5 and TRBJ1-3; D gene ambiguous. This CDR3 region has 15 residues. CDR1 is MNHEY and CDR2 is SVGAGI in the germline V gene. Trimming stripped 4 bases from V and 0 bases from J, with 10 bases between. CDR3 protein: CASSSGPHSGNTIYF. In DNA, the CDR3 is TGTGCCAGCAGTTCGGGCCCCCACTCTGGAAACACCATATATTTT.

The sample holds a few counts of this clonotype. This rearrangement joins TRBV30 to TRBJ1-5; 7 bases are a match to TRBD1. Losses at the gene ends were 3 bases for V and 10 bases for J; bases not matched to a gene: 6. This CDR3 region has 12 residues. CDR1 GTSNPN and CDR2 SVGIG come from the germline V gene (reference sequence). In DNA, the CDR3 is TGTGCCTGGAGCCGCGACAGGGAACCCCAGCATTTT. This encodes CAWSRDREPQHF.

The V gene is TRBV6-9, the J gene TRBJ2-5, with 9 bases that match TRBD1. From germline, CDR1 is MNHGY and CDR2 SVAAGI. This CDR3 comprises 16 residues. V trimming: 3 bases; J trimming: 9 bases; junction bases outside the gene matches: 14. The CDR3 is CASSYSRQGGQDAQYF. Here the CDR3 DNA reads TGTGCCAGCAGTTACTCGAGACAGGGGGGACAAGATGCCCAGTACTTC.

The CDR3 reads CASSFAGGEDTGSPLHF. The CDR3 DNA sequence: TGTGCCAGCAGCTTCGCCGGGGGGGAGGACACTGGTTCACCCCTCCACTTT. The rearrangement links TRBV11-3 to TRBJ1-6; D possibly corresponds to TRBD1 (5 bases). CDR1 is SGHNT and CDR2 is YENEEA in the germline V gene. The CDR3 length is 17 residues. V shed 3 bases and J shed 9 bases, with 21 bases lying between them.

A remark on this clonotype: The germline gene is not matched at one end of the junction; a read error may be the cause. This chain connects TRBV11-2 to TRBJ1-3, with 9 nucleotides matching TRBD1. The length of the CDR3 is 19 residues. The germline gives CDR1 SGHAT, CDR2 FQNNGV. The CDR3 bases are TGTGCCACCAGCTCACGCCCGGACAGGGGAGCATACTCTGGATACACCATATATTTT. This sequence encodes CATSSRPDRGAYSGYTIYF.

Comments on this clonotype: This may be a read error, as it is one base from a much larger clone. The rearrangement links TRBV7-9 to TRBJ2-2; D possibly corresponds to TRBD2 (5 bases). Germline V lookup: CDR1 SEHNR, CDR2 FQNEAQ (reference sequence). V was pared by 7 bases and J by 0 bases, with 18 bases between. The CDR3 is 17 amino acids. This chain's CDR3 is CASTNPRETANTGELFF. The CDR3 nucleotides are TGTGCCAGCACCAACCCAAGGGAGACCGCGAACACCGGGGAGCTGTTTTTT.